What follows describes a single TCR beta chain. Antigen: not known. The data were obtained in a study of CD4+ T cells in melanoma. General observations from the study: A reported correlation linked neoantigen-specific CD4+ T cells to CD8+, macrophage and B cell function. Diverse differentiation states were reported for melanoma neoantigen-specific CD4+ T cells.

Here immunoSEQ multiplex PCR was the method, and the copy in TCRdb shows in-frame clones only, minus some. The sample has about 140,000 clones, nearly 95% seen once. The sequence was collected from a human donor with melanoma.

CDR3 nucleotide sequence: TGTGCCAGTAGTATAGGGACAGGGATTTCTTACGAGCAGTACTTC. Amino acid sequence: CASSIGTGISYEQYF. The gene calls are TRBV19 and TRBJ2-7; TRBD1 matches 8 bases. The germline CDR1 and CDR2 sequences are LNHDA and SQIVND (reference sequence). The V and J ends lost 1 base and 4 bases, in that order; junction bases with no gene match: 6. The CDR3 spans 15 residues.